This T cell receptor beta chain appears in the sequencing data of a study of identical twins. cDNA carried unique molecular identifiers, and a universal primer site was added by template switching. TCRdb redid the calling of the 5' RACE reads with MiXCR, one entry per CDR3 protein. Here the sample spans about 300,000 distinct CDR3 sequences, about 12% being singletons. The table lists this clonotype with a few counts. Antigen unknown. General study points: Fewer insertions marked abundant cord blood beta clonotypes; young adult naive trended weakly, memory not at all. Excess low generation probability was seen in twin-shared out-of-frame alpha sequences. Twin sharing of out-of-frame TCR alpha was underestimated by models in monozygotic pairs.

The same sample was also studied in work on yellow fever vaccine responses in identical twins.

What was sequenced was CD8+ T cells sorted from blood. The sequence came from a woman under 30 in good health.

The CDR3 loop reads CASSSTSAGVQYV. The DNA of the CDR3 is TGTGCCAGCAGTTCCACTAGCGCGGGCGTCCAGTACGTC. The J gene is TRBJ2-7, the V gene TRBV27; the match to TRBD2 covers 7 bases. Germline CDR1 MNHEY, CDR2 SMNVEV (reference sequence). V shed 4 bases, J shed 10 bases, and the junction held 10 bases outside the gene matches. The CDR3 loop spans 13 amino acids.